Shown below are 20 T cell receptor beta chains from a single sample sequenced in a study of control samples from healthy donors and cancer patients. The assay was immunoSEQ multiplex PCR, and TCRdb's table has in-frame clones only and misses some. The sample contains more than 95,000 clones, 83% of which appear only once. Sequencing used blood. All receptors derive from a woman between 45 and 65 years old in good health.

J is TRBJ1-1 and V is TRBV5-8; the D is unclear. CDR1 is SGHTS and CDR2 is YDEGEE in the germline V gene. The CDR3 consists of 14 residues. V lost 1 base to trimming and J lost 4 bases, with 11 bases between them. CDR3 amino acids: CASSLSAGSTEAFF. The DNA for the CDR3 is TGTGCCAGCAGCTTGTCGGCGGGGAGCACTGAAGCTTTCTTT. The variable domain in full, with the rest retrieved from reference TRBV5-8 and TRBJ1-1, is EAGVTQSPTHLIKTRGQQATLRCSPISGHTSVYWYQQALGLGLQFLLWYDEGEERNRGNFPPRFSGRQFPNYSSELNVNALELEDSALYLCASSLSAGSTEAFFGQGTRLTVV.

This chain connects TRBV30 to TRBJ1-1; no clear D. This CDR3 has 14 amino acids. V shed 2 bases and J shed 1 base, with 11 bases lying between them. The germline CDR1 and CDR2 sequences are GTSNPN and SVGIG (reference sequence). The CDR3 nucleotides read TGTGCCTGGAGTTTAGAGCGGGGGAACACTGAAGCTTTCTTT. Amino acid sequence: CAWSLERGNTEAFF.

The chain is built from TRBV11-2 and TRBJ2-7, with D unclear. Germline lookup yields CDR1 SGHAT and CDR2 FQNNGV. There are 15 residues in the CDR3. The V gene lost 4 bases and the J gene lost 2 bases, with 15 bases spanning the gap. CDR3 protein: CASSSRADRTYEQYF. CDR3 nucleotides: TGTGCCAGCAGCTCCCGGGCGGACCGTACCTACGAGCAGTACTTC.

The V and J genes are TRBV10-3 and TRBJ2-2; 11 bases are a match to TRBD1. Per the germline V gene, CDR1 is ENHRY and CDR2 is SYGVKD. After removal of 0 bases from V and 7 bases from J, the junction contained 4 bases not matched to a gene. The CDR3 runs to 16 residues. The CDR3 sequence is CAISESRTGGYGELFF. Written as DNA, the CDR3 is TGTGCCATCAGTGAGTCCAGGACAGGGGGCTACGGGGAGCTGTTTTTT.

The chain uses TRBV5-1 and TRBJ2-5; no firm D call. CDR1 and CDR2 from the germline V gene are SGHRS and YFSETQ. The V gene lost 3 bases and the J gene lost 2 bases, with 2 bases spanning the gap. CDR3 size: 11 residues. This chain's CDR3 is CASSSQETQYF. The CDR3 nucleotides are TGCGCCAGCAGCTCTCAAGAGACCCAGTACTTC. Variable domain in full (rest from reference TRBV5-1 and TRBJ2-5): KAGVTQTPRYLIKTRGQQVTLSCSPISGHRSVSWYQQTPGQGLQFLFEYFSETQRNKGNFPGRFSGRQFSNSRSEMNVSTLELGDSALYLCASSSQETQYFGPGTRLLVL.

The chain joins TRBV9 to TRBJ2-3, with D perhaps matching TRBD2 (5 bases). With 0 bases removed from V and 0 bases from J, the gap between germline ends came to 5 bases. Germline V CDR1 and CDR2: SGDLS, YYNGEE. This CDR3 is built from 14 residues. The CDR3 loop reads CASSVAGSTDTQYF. In DNA, the CDR3 is TGTGCCAGCAGCGTAGCGGGGAGCACAGATACGCAGTATTTT. Combining the CDR3 with reference TRBV9 and TRBJ2-3 gives the whole variable domain DSGVTQTPKHLITATGQRVTLRCSPRSGDLSVYWYQQSLDQGLQFLIQYYNGEERAKGNILERFSAQQFPDLHSELNLSSLELGDSALYFCASSVAGSTDTQYFGPGTRLTVL.

J is TRBJ1-1 and V is TRBV6-5; D perhaps matches TRBD1 (5 bases). With 2 bases removed from V and 10 bases from J, the gap between germline ends came to 14 bases. The germline gives CDR1 MNHEY, CDR2 SVGAGI. This CDR3 region has 13 residues. The chain's CDR3 is CASSYEGGRAAFF. CDR3 nucleotide sequence: TGTGCCAGCAGTTACGAGGGTGGCAGGGCAGCTTTCTTT.

The V and J genes are TRBV5-4 and TRBJ1-1, with a weak D call TRBD1 (6 bases). Trimming took off 0 bases at V and 11 bases at J, with 23 bases between the two ends. Germline values: CDR1 SGHNT, CDR2 YYREEE (reference sequence). The CDR3 length is 16 residues. The CDR3 coding sequence is TGTGCCAGCAGCTTGGAGGGCGGGGGGCGCTCTCCTGTTGCTTTCTTT. Its translation is CASSLEGGGRSPVAFF.

Here the CDR3 DNA reads TGTGCCAGCAGCTTAGATATGAACACTGAAGCTTTCTTT. Amino acids: CASSLDMNTEAFF. The chain joins TRBV7-6 to TRBJ1-1; D is unclear. Germline V gene sequence: CDR1 SGHVS, CDR2 FNYEAQ. This CDR3 is 13 amino acids long. Trimming took off 1 base at V and 0 bases at J, with 3 bases between the two ends.

This clone has a single count. This sequence joins TRBV9 and TRBJ2-6; 8 nucleotides match TRBD1. The V segment lost 0 bases and the J segment 1 base; nucleotides outside the gene matches: 6. The CDR3 runs to 18 residues. Germline V CDR1 and CDR2: SGDLS, YYNGEE. CDR3 nucleotides: TGTGCCAGCAGCGTAGCAGGGGGCTGGAATTCTGGGGCCAACGTCCTGACTTTC. It specifies CASSVAGGWNSGANVLTF.

This clone was seen a single time. The CDR3 loop reads CASSYEGLRSYEQYF. The CDR3 nucleotides read TGTGCCAGCAGTTACGAGGGGCTGAGGTCGTACGAGCAGTACTTC. This chain links TRBV6-2 or TRBV6-3 with TRBJ2-7; possibly TRBD1 or TRBD2 for D (5 bases each). The CDR3 spans 15 residues. V was clipped by 2 bases and J by 4 bases, with 15 bases between them. CDR1 and CDR2 (germline): MNHEY, SVGEGT.

The chain recombines TRBV11-3 with TRBJ1-1; D is undetermined. This CDR3 comprises 14 residues. CDR1 SGHNT and CDR2 YENEEA come from the germline V gene. Deletions cut 5 bases from V and 5 bases from J, with 15 bases between. CDR3 sequence (DNA): TGTGCCAGCAGCGCCCTGAGGCCGGGAACTGAAGCTTTCTTT. Translation: CASSALRPGTEAFF.

This clone was counted between two and nine times. Other DNA sequences in this sample translate to the same CDR3. The CDR3 loop is CASSPHRGRGGEAFF. The CDR3, as DNA: TGTGCCAGCAGTCCGCACAGGGGGCGGGGGGGTGAAGCTTTCTTT. The genes are TRBV28 and TRBJ1-1; 9 bases are shared with TRBD1. V was clipped by 5 bases and J by 7 bases; unmatched bases: 11. The CDR3 extends over 15 amino acids. Germline V gene sequence: CDR1 MDHEN, CDR2 SYDVKM.

The chain joins TRBV11-3 to TRBJ1-2; 8 bases map to TRBD1. V lost 5 bases and J lost 6; bases outside the gene matches: 5. This CDR3 is 13 amino acids long. Germline values: CDR1 SGHNT, CDR2 YENEEA. CDR3 nucleotide sequence: TGTGCCAGCAGCCGGCAACAGGGGGATGGCTACACCTTC. This codes for CASSRQQGDGYTF.

The V and J genes are TRBV6-4 and TRBJ2-3; 8 bases align to TRBD2. The CDR3 covers 15 residues. Trimming took 4 bases from V and 1 from J; bases not matched to a gene: 4. Germline V gives CDR1 MRHNA, CDR2 SNTAGT. The CDR3 spells CASSALAGRTDTQYF. In DNA form, the CDR3 reads TGTGCCAGCAGTGCGTTAGCGGGGCGCACAGATACGCAGTATTTT.

This clone was counted once. This rearrangement joins TRBV28 to TRBJ1-2, with 7 bases identical to TRBD1. CDR1 and CDR2 from the germline V gene are MDHEN and SYDVKM. V shed 7 bases, J shed 5 bases, and the junction held 13 bases outside the gene matches. The CDR3 has 15 amino acids. This chain's CDR3 is CASKRTGEGNYGYTF. The CDR3 nucleotides read TGTGCCAGCAAGCGGACAGGTGAGGGAAATTATGGCTACACCTTC.

Only one count was recorded for this clone. V and J are TRBV11-2 and TRBJ1-5; possible D gene TRBD1, 6 bases. The V end lost 1 base, the J end lost 2 bases, and 9 bases lay between the germline ends. In germline, CDR1 is SGHAT, CDR2 FQNNGV. The CDR3 extends over 15 amino acids. CDR3 coding DNA: TGTGCCAGCAGCTTAGGGACAGTGGGCAATCAGCCCCAGCATTTT. It codes for CASSLGTVGNQPQHF.

V usage is TRBV15 and J usage is TRBJ1-3, with TRBD1 as a possible D gene (5 bases). The CDR3 runs to 16 residues. Looked up from germline, CDR1 is LNHNV and CDR2 is YYDKDF (reference sequence). Trimming left V 3 bases short and J 1 base short, with 13 bases between. CDR3 region: CATSRWGGTSGNTIYF. CDR3 DNA: TGTGCCACCAGCAGGTGGGGAGGGACTTCTGGAAACACCATATATTTT. Full variable domain (remainder filled in from reference TRBV15 and TRBJ1-3): DAMVIQNPRYQVTQFGKPVTLSCSQTLNHNVMYWYQQKSSQAPKLLFHYYDKDFNNEADTPDNFQSRRPNTSFCFLDIRSPGLGDTAMYLCATSRWGGTSGNTIYFGEGSWLTVV.

This sequence joins TRBV19 and TRBJ2-1, with 11 bases that match TRBD2. V dropped 3 bases and J dropped 6; count of bases not matched to a gene: 7. CDR1 is LNHDA, CDR2 SQIVND, per germline (reference sequence). CDR3 length equals 16 residues. The CDR3 region is CASSILSGGAINEQFF. CDR3 nucleotides: TGTGCCAGTAGTATTCTTAGCGGGGGGGCCATCAATGAGCAGTTCTTC.

The chain is built from TRBV19 and TRBJ1-2; D might be TRBD1 (5 bases). CDR1 is LNHDA, CDR2 SQIVND, per germline (reference sequence). This CDR3 has 14 amino acids. Trimming took 3 bases from V and 6 from J, leaving 14 bases between them. CDR3 bases: TGTGCCAGTAGTATCGGCAGGGAAGGGAATGGCTACACCTTC. Translation gives CASSIGREGNGYTF.